This T cell receptor beta chain comes out of a study of cytomegalovirus exposure and HLA in healthy donors. PCR involved 60 Vbeta and 13 Jbeta primers. Profiling relied on immunoSEQ multiplex PCR, and the TCRdb table lists in-frame clones only, not all of them. The sample carries under 150,000 clones, about 75% recorded once. CDR3 length: 13 residues. Trimming removed 0 bases at V and 5 bases at J, with 7 bases between. From germline, CDR1 is GTSNPN and CDR2 SVGIG (reference sequence). This sequence originates from a man between 60 and 75 years old in good health and CMV-seronegative. V and J are TRBV30 and TRBJ2-2; tentatively, D is TRBD2 (5 bases). Input material: PBMCs. The CDR3 spells CAWSVTGTGELFF. DNA of the CDR3: TGTGCCTGGAGTGTAACGGGAACCGGGGAGCTGTTTTTT.